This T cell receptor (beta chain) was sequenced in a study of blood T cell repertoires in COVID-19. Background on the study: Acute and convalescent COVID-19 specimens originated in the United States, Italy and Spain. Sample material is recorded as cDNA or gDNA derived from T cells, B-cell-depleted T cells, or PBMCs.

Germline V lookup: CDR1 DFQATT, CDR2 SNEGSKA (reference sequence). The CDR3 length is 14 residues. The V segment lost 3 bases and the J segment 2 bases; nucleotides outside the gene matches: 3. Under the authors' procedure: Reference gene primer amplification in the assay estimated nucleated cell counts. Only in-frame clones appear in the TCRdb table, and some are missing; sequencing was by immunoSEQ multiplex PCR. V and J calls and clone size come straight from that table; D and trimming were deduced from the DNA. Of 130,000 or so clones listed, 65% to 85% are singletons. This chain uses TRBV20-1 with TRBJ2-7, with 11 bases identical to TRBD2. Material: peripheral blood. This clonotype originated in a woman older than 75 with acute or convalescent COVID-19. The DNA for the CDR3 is TGCAGTGCTAGTACTAGCGGGAGAACCTACGAGCAGTACTTC. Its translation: CSASTSGRTYEQYF.